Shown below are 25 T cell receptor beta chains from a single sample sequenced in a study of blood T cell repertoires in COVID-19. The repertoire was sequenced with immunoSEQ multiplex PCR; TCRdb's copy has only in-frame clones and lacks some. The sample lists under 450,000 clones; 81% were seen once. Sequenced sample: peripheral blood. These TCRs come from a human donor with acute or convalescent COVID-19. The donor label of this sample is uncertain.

The CDR3 spells CASSQITNRGSSYNEQFF. CDR3 sequence (DNA): TGTGCCAGCAGCCAAATCACCAACAGGGGGTCCTCCTACAATGAGCAGTTCTTC. This chain uses TRBV7-6 with TRBJ2-1, with 8 bases aligning to TRBD1. The V gene end was trimmed by 5 bases and the J gene end by 0 bases; junction bases not matched to a gene: 12. Looked up from germline, CDR1 is SGHVS and CDR2 is FNYEAQ. CDR3 length: 18 amino acids.

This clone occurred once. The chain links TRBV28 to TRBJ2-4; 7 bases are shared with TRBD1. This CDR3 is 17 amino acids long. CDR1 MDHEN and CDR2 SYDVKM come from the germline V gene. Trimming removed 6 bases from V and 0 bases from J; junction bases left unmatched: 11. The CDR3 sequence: CASSQHRGQLAKNIQYF. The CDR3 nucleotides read TGTGCCAGCAGCCAACACAGGGGCCAGCTAGCCAAAAACATTCAGTACTTC.

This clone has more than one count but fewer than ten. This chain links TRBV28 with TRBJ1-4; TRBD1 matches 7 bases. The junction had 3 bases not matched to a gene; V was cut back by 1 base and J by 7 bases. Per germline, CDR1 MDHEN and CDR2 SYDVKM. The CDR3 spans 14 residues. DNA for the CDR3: TGTGCCAGCAGTTTATATCAGGGGGGTGAAAAACTGTTTTTT. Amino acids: CASSLYQGGEKLFF.

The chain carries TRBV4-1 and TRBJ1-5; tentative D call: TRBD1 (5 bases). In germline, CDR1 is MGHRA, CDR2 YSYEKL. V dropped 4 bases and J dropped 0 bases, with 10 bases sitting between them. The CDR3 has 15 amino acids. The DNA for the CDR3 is TGCGCCAGCAGCCCTTATGACAGTAGCAATCAGCCCCAGCATTTT. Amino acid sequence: CASSPYDSSNQPQHF.

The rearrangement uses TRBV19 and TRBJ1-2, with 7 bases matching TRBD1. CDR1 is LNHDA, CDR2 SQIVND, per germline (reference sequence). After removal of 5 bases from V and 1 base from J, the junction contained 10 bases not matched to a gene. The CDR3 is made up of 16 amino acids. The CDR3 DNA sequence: TGTGCCAGTAGTCAGGGTCGGGACAGTCGTAACTATGGCTACACCTTC. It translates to CASSQGRDSRNYGYTF.

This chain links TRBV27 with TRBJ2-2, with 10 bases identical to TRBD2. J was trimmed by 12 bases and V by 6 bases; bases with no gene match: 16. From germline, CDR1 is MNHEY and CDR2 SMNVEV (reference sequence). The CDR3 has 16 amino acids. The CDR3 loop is CASSHGLSAGGGKLFF. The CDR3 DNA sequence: TGTGCCAGCAGCCACGGTTTGTCAGCGGGAGGGGGGAAGCTGTTTTTT.

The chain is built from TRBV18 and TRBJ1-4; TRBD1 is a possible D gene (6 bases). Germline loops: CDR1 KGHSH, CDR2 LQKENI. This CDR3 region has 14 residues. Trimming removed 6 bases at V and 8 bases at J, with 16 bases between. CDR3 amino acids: CASSGATGGEKLFF. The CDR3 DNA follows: TGTGCCAGCTCCGGAGCGACAGGCGGCGAAAAACTGTTTTTT.

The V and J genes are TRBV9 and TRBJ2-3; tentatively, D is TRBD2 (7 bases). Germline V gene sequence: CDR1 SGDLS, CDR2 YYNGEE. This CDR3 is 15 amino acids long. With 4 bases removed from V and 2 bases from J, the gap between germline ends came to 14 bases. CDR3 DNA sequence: TGTGCCAGCAGCTTAAGGGGGGGGGCCACAGATACGCAGTATTTT. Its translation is CASSLRGGATDTQYF.

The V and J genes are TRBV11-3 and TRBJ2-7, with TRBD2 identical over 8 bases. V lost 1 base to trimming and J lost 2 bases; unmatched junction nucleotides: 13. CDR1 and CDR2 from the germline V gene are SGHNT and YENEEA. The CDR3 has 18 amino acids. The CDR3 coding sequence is TGTGCCAGCAGCTTAGGAGCGGGGGCGTCCCCTCTGGCCTACGAGCAGTACTTC. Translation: CASSLGAGASPLAYEQYF.

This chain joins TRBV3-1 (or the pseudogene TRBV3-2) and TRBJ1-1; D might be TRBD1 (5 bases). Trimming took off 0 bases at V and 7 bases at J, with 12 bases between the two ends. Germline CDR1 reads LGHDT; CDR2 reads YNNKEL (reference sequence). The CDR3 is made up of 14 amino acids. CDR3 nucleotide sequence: TGTGCCAGCAGCCAAGATCAGGAGGGGATTGAAGCTTTCTTT. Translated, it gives CASSQDQEGIEAFF.

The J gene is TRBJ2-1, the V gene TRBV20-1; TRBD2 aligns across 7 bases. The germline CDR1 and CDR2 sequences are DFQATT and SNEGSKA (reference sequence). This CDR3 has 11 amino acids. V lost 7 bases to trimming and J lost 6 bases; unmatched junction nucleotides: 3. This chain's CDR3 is CSVAGANEQFF. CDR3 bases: TGCAGTGTGGCGGGAGCCAATGAGCAGTTCTTC.

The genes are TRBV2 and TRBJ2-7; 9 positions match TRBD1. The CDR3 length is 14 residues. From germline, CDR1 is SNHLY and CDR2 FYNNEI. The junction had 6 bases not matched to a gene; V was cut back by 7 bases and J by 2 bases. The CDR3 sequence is CASKANRGPYEQYF. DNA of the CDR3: TGTGCCAGCAAGGCGAACAGGGGGCCCTACGAGCAGTACTTC.

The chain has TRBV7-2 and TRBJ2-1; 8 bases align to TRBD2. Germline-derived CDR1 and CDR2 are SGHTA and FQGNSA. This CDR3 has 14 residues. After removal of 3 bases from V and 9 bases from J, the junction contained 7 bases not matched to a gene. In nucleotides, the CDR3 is TGTGCCAGCAGCTTCGGCGGGAGGCCGGCTGAGCAGTTCTTC. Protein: CASSFGGRPAEQFF.

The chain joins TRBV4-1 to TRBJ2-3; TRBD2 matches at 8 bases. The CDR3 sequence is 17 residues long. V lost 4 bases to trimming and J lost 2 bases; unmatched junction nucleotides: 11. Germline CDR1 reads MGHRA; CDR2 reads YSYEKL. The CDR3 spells CASSPSGAGGPTDTQYF. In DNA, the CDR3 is TGCGCCAGCAGCCCGAGCGGGGCGGGGGGCCCCACAGATACGCAGTATTTT.

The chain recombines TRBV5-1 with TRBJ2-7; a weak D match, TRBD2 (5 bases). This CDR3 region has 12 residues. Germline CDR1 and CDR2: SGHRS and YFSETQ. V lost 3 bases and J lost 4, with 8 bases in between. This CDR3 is CASSSTSYEQYF. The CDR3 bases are TGCGCCAGCAGCTCTACTAGTTACGAGCAGTACTTC.

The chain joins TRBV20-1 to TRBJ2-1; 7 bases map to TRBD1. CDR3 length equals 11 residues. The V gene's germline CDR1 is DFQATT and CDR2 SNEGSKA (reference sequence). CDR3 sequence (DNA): TGCACCCAGGGGGCCTACAATGAGCAGTTCTTC. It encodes CTQGAYNEQFF.

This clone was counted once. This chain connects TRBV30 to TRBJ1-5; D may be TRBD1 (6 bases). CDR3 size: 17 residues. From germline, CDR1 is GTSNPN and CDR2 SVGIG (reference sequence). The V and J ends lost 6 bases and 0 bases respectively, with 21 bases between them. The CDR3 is CACSTGTNTYSNQPQHF. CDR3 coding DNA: TGTGCCTGCAGCACCGGGACAAATACTTATAGCAATCAGCCCCAGCATTTT.

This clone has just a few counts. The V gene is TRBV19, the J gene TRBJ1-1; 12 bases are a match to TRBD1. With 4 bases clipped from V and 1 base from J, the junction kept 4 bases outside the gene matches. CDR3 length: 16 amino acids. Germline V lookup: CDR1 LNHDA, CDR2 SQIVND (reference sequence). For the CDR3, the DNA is TGTGCCAGTAGTAGGGACAGGGGGCCATCGAACACTGAAGCTTTCTTT. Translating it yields CASSRDRGPSNTEAFF.

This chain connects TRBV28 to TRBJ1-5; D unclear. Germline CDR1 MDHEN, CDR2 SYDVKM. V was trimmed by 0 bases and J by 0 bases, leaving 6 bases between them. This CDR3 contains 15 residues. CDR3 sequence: CASSLWTYSNQPQHF. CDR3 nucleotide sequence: TGTGCCAGCAGTTTATGGACATATAGCAATCAGCCCCAGCATTTT. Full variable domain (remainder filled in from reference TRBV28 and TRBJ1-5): DVKVTQSSRYLVKRTGEKVFLECVQDMDHENMFWYRQDPGLGLRLIYFSYDVKMKEKGDIPEGYSVSREKKERFSLILESASTNQTSMYLCASSLWTYSNQPQHFGDGTRLSIL.

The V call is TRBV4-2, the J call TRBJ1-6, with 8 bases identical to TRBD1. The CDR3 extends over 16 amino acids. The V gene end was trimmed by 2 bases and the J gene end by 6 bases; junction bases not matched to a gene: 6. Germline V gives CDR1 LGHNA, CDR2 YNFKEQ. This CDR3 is CASSQNGQGRNSPLHF. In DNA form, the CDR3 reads TGTGCCAGCAGCCAAAACGGACAGGGACGTAATTCACCCCTCCACTTT.

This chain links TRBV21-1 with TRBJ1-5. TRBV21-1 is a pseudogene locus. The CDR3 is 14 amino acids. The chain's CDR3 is CASSLCILNQPQHF. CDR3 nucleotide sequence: TGTGCCAGCAGCCTGTGTATTCTCAATCAGCCCCAGCATTTT.

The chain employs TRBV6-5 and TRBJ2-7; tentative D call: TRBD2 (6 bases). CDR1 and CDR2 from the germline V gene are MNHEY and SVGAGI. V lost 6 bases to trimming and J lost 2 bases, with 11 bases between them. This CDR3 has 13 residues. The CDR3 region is CASSLPGAYEQYF. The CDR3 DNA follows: TGTGCCAGCAGCCTGCCGGGGGCCTACGAGCAGTACTTC.

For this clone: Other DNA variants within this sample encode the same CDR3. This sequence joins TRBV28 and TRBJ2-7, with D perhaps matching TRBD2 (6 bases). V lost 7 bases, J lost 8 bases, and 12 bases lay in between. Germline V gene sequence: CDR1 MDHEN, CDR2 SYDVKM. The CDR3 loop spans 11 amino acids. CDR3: CASNSGVQQYF. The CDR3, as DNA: TGTGCCAGCAACTCGGGAGTCCAGCAGTACTTC.

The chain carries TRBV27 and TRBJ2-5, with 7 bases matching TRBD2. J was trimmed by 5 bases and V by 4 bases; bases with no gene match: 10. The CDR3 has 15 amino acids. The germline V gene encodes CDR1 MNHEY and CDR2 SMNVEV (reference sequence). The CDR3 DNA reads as TGTGCCAGCAGTTCCTCCTCGGCGGGAGTGGAGACCCAGTACTTC. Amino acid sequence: CASSSSSAGVETQYF.

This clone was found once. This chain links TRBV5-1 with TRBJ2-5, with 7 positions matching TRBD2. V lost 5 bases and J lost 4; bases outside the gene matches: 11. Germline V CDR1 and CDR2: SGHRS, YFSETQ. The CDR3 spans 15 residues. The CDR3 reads CASSFSAGYGETQYF. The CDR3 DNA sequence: TGCGCCAGCAGTTTTTCAGCGGGGTACGGAGAGACCCAGTACTTC.